The clone carrying this T cell receptor beta chain came up a few times. What it binds is unknown. This entry is derived from a study of shared clonotypes between healthy human individuals. Study summary: Used for every donor were three CD4 naive, three CD4 memory, two CD8 naive and one CD8 memory plate. Study findings and constraints: Generation probabilities were higher for clonotypes shared across all four sorted-subset donors than for unshared ones.

Once extracted for a subset, genomic DNA was divided evenly among several immunoSEQ plates. It was around 180 ng DNA, around 32,000 T cell genomes, that sorted-subset replicate PCRs used. Assay used: immunoSEQ multiplex PCR; TCRdb lists only in-frame clones, some missing. Here the sample spans over 1.5 million clones, 95% to 99% being singletons. V was trimmed by 6 bases and J by 1 base, leaving 13 bases between them. CDR1 LNHDA and CDR2 SQIVND come from the germline V gene (reference sequence). The CDR3 loop spans 14 amino acids. The chain combines TRBV19 with TRBJ2-7, with D perhaps TRBD1 (6 bases). The sequence came from a man under 40 in good health. The sequencing input was naive CD4+ T cells sorted from blood. The subset denotes: CD45RA+ positively selected. This CDR3 is CASSLGTYSYEQYF. In DNA form, the CDR3 reads TGTGCCAGTAGCCTCGGGACATATTCCTACGAGCAGTACTTC. Full variable domain (rest looked up from reference TRBV19 and TRBJ2-7): DGGITQSPKYLFRKEGQNVTLSCEQNLNHDAMYWYRQDPGQGLRLIYYSQIVNDFQKGDIAEGYSVSREKKESFPLTVTSAQKNPTAFYLCASSLGTYSYEQYFGPGTRLTVT.